Reported below is one T cell receptor (beta chain). Unique molecular identifiers were used to barcode this TCRbeta library. TCRdb re-called the PCR reads with MiXCR, one entry per CDR3 protein. This sample has 250,000 to 350,000 distinct CDR3 sequences, with around 9.6% found just once. The entry originates in a study of T-cell reconstitution after alpha-beta-depleted transplantation in children. The length of the CDR3 is 13 residues. Trimming took 4 bases from V and 9 from J, leaving 13 bases between them. The chain employs TRBV12-3 or TRBV12-4 and TRBJ1-5, with no clear D. The input for sequencing was PBMCs from the stem cell graft donor, taken from the stem cell graft. This TCR came from a human donor who donated a stem cell graft to a child with SCID. CDR3 residues: CASSYPGPGPQHF. CDR3 nucleotides: TGTGCCAGCAGTTATCCCGGCCCGGGGCCCCAGCATTTT.